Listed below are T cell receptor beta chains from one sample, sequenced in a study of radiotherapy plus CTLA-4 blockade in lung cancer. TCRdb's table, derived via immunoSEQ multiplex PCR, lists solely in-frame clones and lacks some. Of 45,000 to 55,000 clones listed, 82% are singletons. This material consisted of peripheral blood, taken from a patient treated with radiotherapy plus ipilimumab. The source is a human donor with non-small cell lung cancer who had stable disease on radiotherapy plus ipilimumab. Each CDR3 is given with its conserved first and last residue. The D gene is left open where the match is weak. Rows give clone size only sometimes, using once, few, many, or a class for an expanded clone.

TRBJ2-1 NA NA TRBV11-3 CASSSYRDNEQFF TGTGCCAGCAGCTCTTACAGGGACAATGAGCAGTTCTTC
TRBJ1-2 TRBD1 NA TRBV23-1 CASSHNRGNYGYTF TGCGCCAGCAGTCATAACAGGGGGAACTATGGCTACACCTTC
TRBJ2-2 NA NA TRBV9 CASSDQLGDQKELFF TGTGCCAGCAGCGACCAACTAGGAGATCAGAAAGAGCTGTTTTTT
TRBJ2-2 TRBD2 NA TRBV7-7 CASRPLSGSDTGELFF TGTGCTAGCAGACCACTCAGCGGGAGCGACACCGGGGAGCTGTTTTTT
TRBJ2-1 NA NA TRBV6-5 CASSRGRARGREQFF TGTGCCAGCAGTCGCGGGAGGGCCAGGGGGCGTGAGCAGTTCTTC
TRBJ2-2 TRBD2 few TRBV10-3 CAISLAGGFTGELFF TGTGCCATCAGTCTAGCGGGAGGATTCACCGGGGAGCTGTTTTTT
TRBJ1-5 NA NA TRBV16 CASSQRLSQPQHF TGTGCCAGCAGCCAAAGACTATCCCAGCCCCAGCATTTT
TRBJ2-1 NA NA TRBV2 CASRSGPYNEQFF TGTGCCAGCAGGAGCGGCCCCTACAATGAGCAGTTCTTC
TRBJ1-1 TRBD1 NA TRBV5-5 CASSLRQGGNNGAFF TGTGCCAGCAGCCTTCGACAGGGAGGAAATAACGGAGCTTTCTTT
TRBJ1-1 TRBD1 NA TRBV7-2 CASSLVGGQGWTEAFF TGTGCCAGCAGCTTAGTCGGAGGACAGGGTTGGACTGAAGCTTTCTTT
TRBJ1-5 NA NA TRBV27 CASSFSGDQPQHF TGTGCCAGCAGTTTTTCAGGTGATCAGCCCCAGCATTTT
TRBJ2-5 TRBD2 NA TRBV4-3 CASSQAGGETQYF TGCGCCAGCAGCCAAGCGGGAGGAGAGACCCAGTACTTC
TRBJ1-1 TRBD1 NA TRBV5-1 CASSLSGQGNTEAFF TGCGCCAGCAGCTTATCTGGACAGGGGAACACTGAAGCTTTCTTT
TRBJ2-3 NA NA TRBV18 CASSPPRSTDTQYF TGTGCCAGCTCACCACCGAGAAGCACAGATACGCAGTATTTT
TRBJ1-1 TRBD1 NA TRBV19 CASSIGTGAYMNTEAFF TGTGCCAGTAGTATTGGGACAGGGGCATACATGAACACTGAAGCTTTCTTT
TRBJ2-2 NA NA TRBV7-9 CASSYPDRYTGELFF TGTGCCAGCAGCTACCCGGACAGATACACCGGGGAGCTGTTTTTT
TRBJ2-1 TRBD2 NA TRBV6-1 CASSGMTSGRFYNEQFF TGTGCCAGCAGTGGGATGACTAGCGGGAGATTCTACAATGAGCAGTTCTTC
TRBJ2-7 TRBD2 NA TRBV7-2 CASSLVGGGLSYEQYF TGTGCCAGCAGCTTAGTCGGGGGGGGCCTCTCCTACGAGCAGTACTTC
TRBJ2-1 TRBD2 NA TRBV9 CASSVTLAGYNEQFF TGTGCCAGCAGCGTAACACTAGCGGGTTACAATGAGCAGTTCTTC
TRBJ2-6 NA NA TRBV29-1 CSVEVQGAGANVLTF TGCAGCGTTGAGGTTCAGGGTGCCGGGGCCAACGTCCTGACTTTC
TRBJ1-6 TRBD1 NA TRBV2 CASSRDRNNSPLHF TGTGCCAGCAGTCGGGACAGAAATAATTCACCCCTCCACTTT
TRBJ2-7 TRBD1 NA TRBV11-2 CASSSTGQGNLYEQYF TGTGCCAGCAGCTCCACGGGACAGGGGAACCTTTACGAGCAGTACTTC
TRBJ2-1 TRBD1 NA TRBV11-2 CASSPSTGGNEQFF TGTGCCAGCAGCCCATCGACAGGGGGCAATGAGCAGTTCTTC
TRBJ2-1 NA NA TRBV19 CASSIGPYNEQFF TGTGCCAGTAGTATAGGTCCGTACAATGAGCAGTTCTTC
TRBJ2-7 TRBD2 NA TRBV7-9 CASSVRLAGGERAYEQYF TGTGCCAGCAGCGTCCGGCTAGCGGGAGGAGAAAGGGCCTACGAGCAGTACTTC
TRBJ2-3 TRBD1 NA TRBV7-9 CASSAGQGAPDTQYF TGTGCCAGCAGCGCGGGACAGGGGGCACCAGATACGCAGTATTTT
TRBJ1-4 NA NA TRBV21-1 CASSRGSTNEKLFF TGTGCCAGCAGCAGAGGATCAACTAATGAAAAACTGTTTTTT
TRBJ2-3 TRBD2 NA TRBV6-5 CASSYRLADTDTQYF TGTGCCAGCAGTTACAGGCTAGCGGACACAGATACGCAGTATTTT
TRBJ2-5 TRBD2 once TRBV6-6 CASSYASGEETQYF TGTGCCAGCAGTTACGCTAGCGGAGAAGAGACCCAGTACTTC
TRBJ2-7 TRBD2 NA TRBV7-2 CASSGGLAAPYEQYF TGTGCCAGCAGCGGGGGACTAGCCGCTCCCTACGAGCAGTACTTC
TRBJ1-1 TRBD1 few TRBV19 CASIPDRGRNTEAFF TGTGCCAGTATACCGGACAGGGGGCGCAACACTGAAGCTTTCTTT